This T cell receptor beta chain was retrieved from a study of cytomegalovirus exposure and HLA in healthy donors. Study outcomes and limitations: Later work showed greater clonal expansion in HLA-associated TCR beta chains than in equally common others. Several of the most significant clusters were apparently associated with common viral pathogens in a later analysis.

Concerning this clone: Its antigen is unidentified.

Amplification used 60 Vbeta primers and 13 Jbeta primers. The assay was immunoSEQ multiplex PCR, and TCRdb's table has in-frame clones only and misses some. The sample totals more than 85,000 clones. The germline CDR1 and CDR2 sequences are SGHVS and FNYEAQ. CDR3 length equals 13 residues. The V gene end was trimmed by 0 bases and the J gene end by 7 bases; junction bases not matched to a gene: 0. Each donor was nominally healthy when sampled (though unrecorded immune exposures were likely). The sequence derives from a girl between 5 and 17 years old in good health and CMV-seropositive. This chain uses TRBV7-6 with TRBJ2-1; 7 bases match TRBD2. The sequenced material came from PBMCs. CDR3 protein: CASSLAAGNEQFF. In DNA, the CDR3 is TGTGCCAGCAGCTTAGCAGCGGGGAATGAGCAGTTCTTC.